This TCR beta chain originates from a study of neurological immune-mediated disorders. The sorted libraries were made from approximately 960,000 CD4+ or CD8+ T cells. This clonotype was counted ten times or more. Its antigen is not identified. Synthesis of cDNA used 5'RACE (with 10-nucleotide random UMIs). Each CDR3 protein is one row after TCRdb ran MiXCR on the 5' RACE reads. This table holds tens of thousands of distinct CDR3 sequences, about 6% found once. General study results and limits: Private repertoires in all groups were suggested by the absence of shared CDR3 amino acid sequences among expanded clones across subjects. HTLV-1-associated myelopathy had the most TCR clonal expansion, and multiple sclerosis had the least, less than healthy controls.

Germline CDR1 reads SQVTM; CDR2 reads ANQGSEA. The CDR3 spans 14 residues. V gave up 4 bases and J gave up 1 base, with 11 bases separating them. The receptor's source is a woman in her 40s in good health. Source material: CD4+ T cells from blood. The chain is built from TRBV29-1 and TRBJ2-1, with TRBD2 as a possible D gene (5 bases). Here the CDR3 DNA reads TGCAGCGTTGTGGGGAGTTATTCCTACAATGAGCAGTTCTTC. Its protein is CSVVGSYSYNEQFF.